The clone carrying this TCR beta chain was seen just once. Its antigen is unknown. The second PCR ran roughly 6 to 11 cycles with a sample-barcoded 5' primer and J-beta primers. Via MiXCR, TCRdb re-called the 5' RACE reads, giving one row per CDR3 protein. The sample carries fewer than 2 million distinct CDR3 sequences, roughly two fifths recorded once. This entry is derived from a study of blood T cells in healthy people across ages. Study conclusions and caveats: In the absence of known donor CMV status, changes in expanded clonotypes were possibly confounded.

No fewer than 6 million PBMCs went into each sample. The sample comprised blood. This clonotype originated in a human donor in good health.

This chain's CDR3 is CASSLAYSQRGEETQYF. The DNA for the CDR3 is TGTGCCAGCAGTTTAGCATATAGCCAGCGGGGGGAAGAGACCCAGTACTTC. The chain carries TRBV12-3 or TRBV12-4 and TRBJ2-5; the match to TRBD2 covers 9 bases. The CDR3 runs to 17 residues. V lost 0 bases and J lost 3; bases outside the gene matches: 8.